The 15 T cell receptor beta chains below come from one sample, sequenced in a study of blood T cell repertoires in COVID-19. This table comes from immunoSEQ multiplex PCR, and its TCRdb copy is limited to in-frame clones, with some not included. The sample carries fewer than 70,000 clones, about four fifths recorded once. What was sequenced was peripheral blood. All receptors derive from a man aged 25-45 years with COVID-19, enrolled during active disease.

The chain is built from TRBV30 and TRBJ1-2; D call uncertain. Trimming pared 0 bases from V and 8 bases from J, leaving 19 bases between. This CDR3 comprises 15 residues. CDR1 is GTSNPN, CDR2 SVGIG, per germline (reference sequence). CDR3: CAWSVLGRERGGYTF. The CDR3 DNA sequence: TGTGCCTGGAGTGTACTAGGGAGGGAAAGAGGGGGCTACACCTTC.

The chain uses TRBV10-3 and TRBJ2-3; D is perhaps TRBD2 (6 bases). The CDR3 consists of 15 residues. Germline V lookup: CDR1 ENHRY, CDR2 SYGVKD. Between the trimmed V and J ends, which lost 3 bases and 2 bases, there was a span of 12 bases. CDR3 sequence: CAISEIAEATDTQYF. The CDR3 coding sequence is TGTGCCATCAGTGAAATAGCGGAGGCCACAGATACGCAGTATTTT.

This chain uses TRBV10-3 with TRBJ2-3; 8 nucleotides align to TRBD2. This CDR3 region has 14 residues. The V and J ends lost 8 bases and 0 bases, in that order; junction bases with no gene match: 4. The germline V gene has CDR1 ENHRY and CDR2 SYGVKD. The CDR3 coding sequence is TGTGCCATCCGAGCGGGAGCTAGCACAGATACGCAGTATTTT. Translated: CAIRAGASTDTQYF.

In nucleotides, the CDR3 is TGTGCCAGCAGTTTATCGTTGGGGGGCACTGAAGCTTTCTTT. The encoded protein is CASSLSLGGTEAFF. The chain carries TRBV27 and TRBJ1-1; possibly TRBD1 for D (5 bases). There are 14 residues in the CDR3. Trimming removed 0 bases at V and 4 bases at J, with 9 bases between. Germline CDR1 MNHEY, CDR2 SMNVEV (reference sequence).

The rearrangement links TRBV28 to TRBJ2-3; 10 positions agree with TRBD2. This CDR3 spans 16 amino acids. The junction had 11 bases not matched to a gene; V was cut back by 6 bases and J by 5 bases. The germline CDR1 and CDR2 sequences are MDHEN and SYDVKM. The CDR3 coding sequence is TGTGCCAGCAGCGGGCCGAGCGGGAGGGCCGTAGATACGCAGTATTTT. Protein: CASSGPSGRAVDTQYF.

V is TRBV5-1 and J is TRBJ2-3; TRBD2 is a possible D gene (6 bases). Germline lookup yields CDR1 SGHRS and CDR2 YFSETQ. V was trimmed by 8 bases and J by 0 bases, leaving 13 bases between them. The CDR3 has 14 residues. As DNA, the CDR3 is TGCGCCAGTCGTAGCGGCACTAGCACAGATACGCAGTATTTT. The encoded protein is CASRSGTSTDTQYF.

This rearrangement joins TRBV5-8 to TRBJ2-3; 8 bases match TRBD2. Germline V gene data show CDR1 as SGHTS and CDR2 as YDEGEE. With V trimmed by 0 bases and J by 4 bases, 10 bases remained unmatched. This CDR3 is 17 amino acids long. The CDR3 region is CASSLGAGGALADTQYF. In DNA, the CDR3 is TGTGCCAGCAGCTTGGGTGCGGGGGGAGCATTGGCAGATACGCAGTATTTT.

The V gene is TRBV5-1, the J gene TRBJ2-7, with 7 bases that match TRBD1. CDR1 and CDR2 from the germline V gene are SGHRS and YFSETQ. The CDR3 totals 14 residues. The J segment lost 3 bases and the V segment lost 4 bases, leaving 7 bases of the junction unmatched. CDR3 coding DNA: TGCGCCAGCAGCCCAGACAGGGAACTCTACGAGCAGTACTTC. Encoded protein: CASSPDRELYEQYF.

The gene calls are TRBV11-2 and TRBJ2-7, with 8 bases lining up with TRBD1. The J segment lost 7 bases and the V segment lost 1 base, leaving 6 bases of the junction unmatched. The length of the CDR3 is 14 residues. Germline lookup yields CDR1 SGHAT and CDR2 FQNNGV. Here the CDR3 DNA reads TGTGCCAGCAGCTTAGGACAGGGGAGTACGGAGCAGTACTTC. Protein product: CASSLGQGSTEQYF.

The chain combines TRBV4-2 with TRBJ2-7, with a weak D call TRBD2 (5 bases). V lost 1 base and J 3 bases, leaving 22 bases between the germline ends. The CDR3 is made up of 18 amino acids. The germline CDR1 and CDR2 sequences are LGHNA and YNFKEQ. The CDR3 here is CASSQARLSGAFHYEQYF. The CDR3 DNA sequence: TGTGCCAGCAGCCAAGCACGACTATCTGGAGCCTTTCACTACGAGCAGTACTTC.

The genes are TRBV11-2 and TRBJ1-4, with 9 positions matching TRBD1. The V gene's germline CDR1 is SGHAT and CDR2 FQNNGV. The CDR3 loop spans 15 amino acids. The V gene end was trimmed by 5 bases and the J gene end by 0 bases; junction bases not matched to a gene: 1. Here the CDR3 reads CASSRTGATNEKLFF. The CDR3, as DNA: TGTGCCAGCAGCCGGACAGGGGCAACTAATGAAAAACTGTTTTTT.

The V gene is TRBV28, the J gene TRBJ2-5, with D possibly matching TRBD1 (5 bases). CDR1 and CDR2 from the germline V gene are MDHEN and SYDVKM. The ends were cut back, 6 bases at V and 5 bases at J, with 16 bases in the middle. The CDR3 length is 14 residues. The CDR3: CASRTRVSYETQYF. The CDR3 DNA is TGTGCCAGCAGGACCAGGGTATCCTACGAGACCCAGTACTTC.

This clone was seen only once. The V and J genes are TRBV11-3 and TRBJ2-1; D is uncertain. CDR3 size: 14 residues. The V end was cut by 1 base, the J end by 5 bases, with 9 bases between. Germline CDR1 reads SGHNT; CDR2 reads YENEEA. In DNA form, the CDR3 reads TGTGCCAGCAGCTTAGTCCCGGAGCACAATGAGCAGTTCTTC. This encodes CASSLVPEHNEQFF.

V and J are TRBV11-3 and TRBJ2-2; 10 bases fit TRBD2. The CDR3 is 15 residues long. V lost 6 bases to trimming and J lost 5 bases; unmatched junction nucleotides: 6. Germline V gene data show CDR1 as SGHNT and CDR2 as YENEEA. The CDR3 nucleotides are TGTGCCAGCAGGAAGCGGGAGGGCCTGACCGGGGAGCTGTTTTTT. Its translation: CASRKREGLTGELFF.

The CDR3 DNA reads TGTGCCAGCAGCCAAGAAGGCCCGGGACTAGCGGGATTCACAGATACGCAGTATTTT. This gives the protein CASSQEGPGLAGFTDTQYF. V is TRBV4-2 and J is TRBJ2-3, with 13 bases aligning to TRBD2. Germline CDR1 and CDR2: LGHNA and YNFKEQ. The CDR3 has 19 residues. The J segment lost 2 bases and the V segment lost 0 bases, leaving 8 bases of the junction unmatched.